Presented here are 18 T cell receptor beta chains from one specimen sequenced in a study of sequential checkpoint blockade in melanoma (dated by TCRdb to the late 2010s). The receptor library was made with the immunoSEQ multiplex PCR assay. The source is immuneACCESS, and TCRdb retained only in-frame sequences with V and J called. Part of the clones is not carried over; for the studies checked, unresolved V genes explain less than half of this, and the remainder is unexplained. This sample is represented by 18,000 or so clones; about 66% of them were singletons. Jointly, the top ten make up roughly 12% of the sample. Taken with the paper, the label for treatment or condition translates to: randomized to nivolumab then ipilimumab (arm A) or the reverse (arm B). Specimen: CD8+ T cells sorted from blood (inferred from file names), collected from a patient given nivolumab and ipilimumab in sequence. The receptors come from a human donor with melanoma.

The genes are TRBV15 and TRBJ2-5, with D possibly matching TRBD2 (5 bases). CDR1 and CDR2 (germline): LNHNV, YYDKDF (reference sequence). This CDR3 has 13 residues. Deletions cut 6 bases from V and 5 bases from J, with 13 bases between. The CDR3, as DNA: TGTGCCACCAGGTCCGATGGGAGTGAGACCCAGTACTTC. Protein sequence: CATRSDGSETQYF.

The CDR3 reads CASSSPTGLSYEQYF. CDR3 coding DNA: TGTGCCAGCAGTTCCCCGACAGGCCTCTCCTACGAGCAGTACTTC. This chain joins TRBV27 and TRBJ2-5, with D perhaps TRBD1 (6 bases). The DNA matches TRBJ2-7 better at its end, which makes the J call doubtful. Looked up from germline, CDR1 is MNHEY and CDR2 is SMNVEV (reference sequence). This CDR3 is 15 amino acids long.

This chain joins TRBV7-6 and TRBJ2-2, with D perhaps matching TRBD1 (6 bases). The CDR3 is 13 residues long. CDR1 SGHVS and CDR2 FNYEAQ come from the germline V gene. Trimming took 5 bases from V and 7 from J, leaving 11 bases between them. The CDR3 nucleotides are TGTGCCAGCAGCCCTGGGGGCGGCGGGGAGCTGTTTTTT. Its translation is CASSPGGGGELFF.

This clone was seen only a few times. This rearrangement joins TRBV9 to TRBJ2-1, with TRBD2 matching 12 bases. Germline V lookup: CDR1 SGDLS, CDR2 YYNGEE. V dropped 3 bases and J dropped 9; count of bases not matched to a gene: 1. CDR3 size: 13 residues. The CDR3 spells CASSGGLAGEQFF. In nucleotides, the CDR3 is TGTGCCAGCAGCGGGGGACTAGCGGGTGAGCAGTTCTTC.

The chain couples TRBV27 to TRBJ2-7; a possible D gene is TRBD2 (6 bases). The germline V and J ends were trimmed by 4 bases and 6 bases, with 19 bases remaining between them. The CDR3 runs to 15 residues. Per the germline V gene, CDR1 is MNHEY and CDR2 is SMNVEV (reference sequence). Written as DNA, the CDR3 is TGTGCCAGCAGTTCAGATCGGGAGAAGTGGCGCGAGCAGTACTTC. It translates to CASSSDREKWREQYF.

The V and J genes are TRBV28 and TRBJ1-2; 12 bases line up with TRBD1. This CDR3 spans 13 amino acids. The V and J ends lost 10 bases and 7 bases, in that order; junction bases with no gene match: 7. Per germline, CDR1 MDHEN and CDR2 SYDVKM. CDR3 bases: TGTGCCATAAGGGACAGGGGGCAAGTTGGCTACACCTTC. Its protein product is CAIRDRGQVGYTF.

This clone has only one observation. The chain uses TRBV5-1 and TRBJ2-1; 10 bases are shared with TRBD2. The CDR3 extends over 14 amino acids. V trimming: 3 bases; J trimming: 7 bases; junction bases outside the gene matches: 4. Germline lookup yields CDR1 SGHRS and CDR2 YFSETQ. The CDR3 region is CASSSSGRVNEQFF. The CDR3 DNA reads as TGCGCCAGCAGCTCAAGCGGGAGGGTAAATGAGCAGTTCTTC.

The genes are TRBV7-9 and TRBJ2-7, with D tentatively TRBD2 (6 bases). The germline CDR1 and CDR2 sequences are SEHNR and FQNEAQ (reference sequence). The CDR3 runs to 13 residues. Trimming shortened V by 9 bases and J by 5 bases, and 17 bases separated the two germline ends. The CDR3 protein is CASIMGGFDEQYF. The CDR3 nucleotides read TGTGCCAGTATCATGGGGGGATTTGACGAGCAGTACTTC.

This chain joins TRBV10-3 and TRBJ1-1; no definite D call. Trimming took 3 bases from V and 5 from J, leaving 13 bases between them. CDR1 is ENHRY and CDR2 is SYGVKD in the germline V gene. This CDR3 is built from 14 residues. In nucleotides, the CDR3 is TGTGCCATCAGTGACCGGGGAGGGCGGACTGAAGCTTTCTTT. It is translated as CAISDRGGRTEAFF.

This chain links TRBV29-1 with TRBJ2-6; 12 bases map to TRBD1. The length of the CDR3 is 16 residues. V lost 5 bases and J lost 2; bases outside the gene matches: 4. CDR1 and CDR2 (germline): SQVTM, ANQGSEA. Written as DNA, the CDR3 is TGCAGCGTTCCGGGACAGGGGGCGCCTGGGGCCAACGTCCTGACTTTC. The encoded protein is CSVPGQGAPGANVLTF. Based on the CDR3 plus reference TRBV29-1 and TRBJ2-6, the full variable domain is SAVISQKPSRDICQRGTSLTIQCQVDSQVTMMFWYRQQPGQSLTLIATANQGSEATYESGFVIDKFPISRPNLTFSTLTVSNMSPEDSSIYLCSVPGQGAPGANVLTFGAGSRLTVL.

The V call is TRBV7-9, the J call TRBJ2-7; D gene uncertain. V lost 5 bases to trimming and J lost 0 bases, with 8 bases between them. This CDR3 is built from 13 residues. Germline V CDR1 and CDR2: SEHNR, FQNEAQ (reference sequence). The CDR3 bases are TGTGCCAGCAGCAAAACTGGCTCCTACGAGCAGTACTTC. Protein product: CASSKTGSYEQYF.

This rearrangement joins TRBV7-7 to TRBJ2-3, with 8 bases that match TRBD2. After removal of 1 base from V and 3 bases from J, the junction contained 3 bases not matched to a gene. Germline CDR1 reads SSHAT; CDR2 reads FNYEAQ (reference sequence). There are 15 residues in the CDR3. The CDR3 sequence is CASSLGTSKTDTQYF. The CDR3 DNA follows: TGTGCCAGCAGCTTAGGGACTAGCAAGACAGATACGCAGTATTTT.

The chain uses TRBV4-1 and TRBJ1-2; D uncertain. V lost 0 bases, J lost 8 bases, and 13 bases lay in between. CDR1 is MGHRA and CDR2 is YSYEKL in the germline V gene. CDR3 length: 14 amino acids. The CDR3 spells CASSQETGGEGYTF. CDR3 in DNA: TGCGCCAGCAGCCAAGAAACGGGAGGTGAGGGCTACACCTTC.

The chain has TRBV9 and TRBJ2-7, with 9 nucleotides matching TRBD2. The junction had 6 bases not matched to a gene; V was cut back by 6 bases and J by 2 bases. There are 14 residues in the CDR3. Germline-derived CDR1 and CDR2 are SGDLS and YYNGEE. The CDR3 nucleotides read TGTGCCAGCAACGAAGCGGGAGGCGCCTACGAGCAGTACTTC. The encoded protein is CASNEAGGAYEQYF. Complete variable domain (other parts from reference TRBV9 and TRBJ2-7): DSGVTQTPKHLITATGQRVTLRCSPRSGDLSVYWYQQSLDQGLQFLIQYYNGEERAKGNILERFSAQQFPDLHSELNLSSLELGDSALYFCASNEAGGAYEQYFGPGTRLTVT.

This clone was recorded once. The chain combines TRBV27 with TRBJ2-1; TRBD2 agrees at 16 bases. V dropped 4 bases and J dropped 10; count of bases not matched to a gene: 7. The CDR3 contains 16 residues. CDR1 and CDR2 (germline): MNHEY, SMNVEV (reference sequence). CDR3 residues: CASSWGLAGGPGEQFF. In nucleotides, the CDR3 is TGTGCCAGCAGTTGGGGACTAGCGGGGGGGCCCGGAGAGCAGTTCTTC.

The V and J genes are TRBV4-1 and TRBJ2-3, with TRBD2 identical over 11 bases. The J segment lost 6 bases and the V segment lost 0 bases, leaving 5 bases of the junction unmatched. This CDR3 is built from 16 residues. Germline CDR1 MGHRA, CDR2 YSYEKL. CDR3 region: CASSQETSGVGDTQYF. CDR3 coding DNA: TGCGCCAGCAGCCAAGAGACTAGCGGGGTAGGGGATACGCAGTATTTT.

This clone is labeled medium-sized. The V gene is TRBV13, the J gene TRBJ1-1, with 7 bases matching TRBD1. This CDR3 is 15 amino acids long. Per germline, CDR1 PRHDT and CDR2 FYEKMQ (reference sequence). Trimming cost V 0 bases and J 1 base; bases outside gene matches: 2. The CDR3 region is CASSLGYRGNTEAFF. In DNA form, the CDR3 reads TGTGCCAGCAGCTTAGGCTACAGGGGGAACACTGAAGCTTTCTTT.

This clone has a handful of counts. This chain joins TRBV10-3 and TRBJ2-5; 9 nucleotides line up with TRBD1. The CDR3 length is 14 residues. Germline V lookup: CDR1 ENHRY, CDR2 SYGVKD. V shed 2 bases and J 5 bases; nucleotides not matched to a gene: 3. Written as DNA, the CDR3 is TGTGCCATCAGTGAGGGGACAGGGCACGAGACCCAGTACTTC. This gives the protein CAISEGTGHETQYF.